The next 16 T cell receptor beta chains were all read from a single sample in a study of blood T cell repertoires in COVID-19. TCRdb's copy holds only in-frame clones and misses some; the assay was immunoSEQ multiplex PCR. The repertoire consists of about 42,000 clones, with over 75% occurring once and the leading ten covering 10% to 15%. The sequencing sample was made of peripheral blood. These receptors originate from a human donor in a cohort sampled during active COVID-19.

J is TRBJ2-7 and V is TRBV11-2, with D maybe TRBD2 (6 bases). CDR1 SGHAT and CDR2 FQNNGV come from the germline V gene. The CDR3 length is 11 residues. The CDR3 loop reads CASRRGNEQYF. DNA for the CDR3: TGTGCTTCTCGACGCGGGAACGAGCAGTACTTC.

This clone was counted only a few times. The gene calls are TRBV2 and TRBJ2-3, with D possibly being TRBD1 (6 bases). CDR1 is SNHLY, CDR2 FYNNEI, per germline. Trimming cost V 4 bases and J 4 bases, with 15 bases left between them. This CDR3 has 15 residues. For the CDR3, the DNA is TGTGCCAGCAGTGTAGGGGGAGTTTGGCCAGATACGCAGTATTTT. This encodes CASSVGGVWPDTQYF.

This clone was recorded once. This sequence joins TRBV6-5 and TRBJ1-5; a weak D match, TRBD1 (5 bases). The germline CDR1 and CDR2 sequences are MNHEY and SVGAGI. The CDR3 runs to 14 residues. V lost 6 bases, J lost 0 bases, and 9 bases lay in between. CDR3 DNA: TGTGCCAGCAGCCCAGGGATTAGCAATCAGCCCCAGCATTTT. Protein: CASSPGISNQPQHF.

The gene calls are TRBV6-6 and TRBJ1-6; D remains ambiguous. Per germline, CDR1 MNHNY and CDR2 SVGAGI (reference sequence). The CDR3 length is 16 residues. The V end lost 6 bases, the J end lost 0 bases, and 12 bases lay between the germline ends. This CDR3 is CASSLRRSSYNSPLHF. In DNA form, the CDR3 reads TGTGCCAGCAGCTTACGACGGAGCTCCTATAATTCACCCCTCCACTTT.

The J gene is TRBJ1-5, the V gene TRBV30; D gene ambiguous. Germline loops: CDR1 GTSNPN, CDR2 SVGIG (reference sequence). CDR3 length: 14 residues. V gave up 2 bases and J gave up 3 bases, with 11 bases separating them. Written as DNA, the CDR3 is TGTGCCTGGAGTCCTGGACTCAACAATCAGCCCCAGCATTTT. Translation: CAWSPGLNNQPQHF. The whole variable domain, remainder taken from reference TRBV30 and TRBJ1-5, is SQTIHQWPATLVQPVGSPLSLECTVEGTSNPNLYWYRQAAGRGLQLLFYSVGIGQISSEVPQNLSASRPQDRQFILSSKKLLLSDSGFYLCAWSPGLNNQPQHFGDGTRLSIL.

This clone was seen a handful of times. V usage is TRBV5-4 and J usage is TRBJ2-7; 7 nucleotides align to TRBD2. The CDR3 totals 15 residues. V dropped 4 bases and J dropped 0; count of bases not matched to a gene: 7. CDR1 and CDR2 from the germline V gene are SGHNT and YYREEE (reference sequence). The CDR3 DNA sequence: TGTGCCAGCAGCACCGGGAGGACCTTCTCCTACGAGCAGTACTTC. Translated, it gives CASSTGRTFSYEQYF. Based on the CDR3 plus reference TRBV5-4 and TRBJ2-7, the full variable domain is ETGVTQSPTHLIKTRGQQVTLRCSSQSGHNTVSWYQQALGQGPQFIFQYYREEENGRGNFPPRFSGLQFPNYSSELNVNALELDDSALYLCASSTGRTFSYEQYFGPGTRLTVT.

The chain couples TRBV4-1 to TRBJ2-3, with TRBD1 matching 7 bases. Germline CDR1 and CDR2: MGHRA and YSYEKL. CDR3 length equals 14 residues. Trimming at V came to 1 base and at J to 3 bases, leaving 1 base not matched to a gene. This CDR3 is CASSQGTGTDTQYF. The CDR3 DNA follows: TGCGCCAGCAGCCAAGGGACAGGAACAGATACGCAGTATTTT.

The chain links TRBV27 to TRBJ2-1; the match to TRBD1 covers 9 bases. CDR3 length: 15 amino acids. Germline lookup yields CDR1 MNHEY and CDR2 SMNVEV (reference sequence). With 3 bases clipped from V and 7 bases from J, the junction kept 7 bases outside the gene matches. Here the CDR3 DNA reads TGTGCCAGCAGTTTGGAGGGACAGGGAGGGAATGAGCAGTTCTTC. This gives the protein CASSLEGQGGNEQFF.

The chain is built from TRBV7-9 and TRBJ1-4; 7 bases align to TRBD1. From germline, CDR1 is SEHNR and CDR2 FQNEAQ (reference sequence). The CDR3 is 14 residues long. V was pared by 7 bases and J by 3 bases, with 5 bases of the junction left unmatched. Here the CDR3 reads CASNRDRANEKLFF. The CDR3, as DNA: TGTGCCAGCAATAGGGACAGAGCTAATGAAAAACTGTTTTTT.

This rearrangement joins TRBV19 to TRBJ1-1, with 11 bases aligning to TRBD1. The ends lost 4 bases at V and 0 bases at J; junction bases unmatched: 7. Germline CDR1 LNHDA, CDR2 SQIVND (reference sequence). The CDR3 is 17 residues long. The CDR3 bases are TGTGCCAGTAGTACCGGGACAGGGGGGATAATGAACACTGAAGCTTTCTTT. Translating gives CASSTGTGGIMNTEAFF.

This sequence joins TRBV5-6 and TRBJ2-3; the match to TRBD2 covers 12 bases. CDR3 size: 17 residues. The germline V gene has CDR1 SGHDT and CDR2 YYEEEE. The V gene end was trimmed by 1 base and the J gene end by 4 bases; junction bases not matched to a gene: 7. The CDR3 region has the DNA TGTGCCAGCAGCTTGTTCCGGGCTAGCGGGGGGGCAGATACGCAGTATTTT. Translation gives CASSLFRASGGADTQYF.

Details on this clone: Other DNA sequences in the sample encode the same CDR3. V usage is TRBV29-1 and J usage is TRBJ2-3; 9 bases agree with TRBD2. The CDR3 sequence is 16 residues long. Germline V gene sequence: CDR1 SQVTM, CDR2 ANQGSEA. J lost 6 bases, V lost 0 bases, and 10 bases had no gene match. The CDR3 is CSVEDLGGGAGDTQYF. In nucleotides, the CDR3 is TGCAGCGTTGAAGATCTTGGCGGGGGGGCGGGGGATACGCAGTATTTT.

This chain joins TRBV5-6 and TRBJ2-7; 9 bases agree with TRBD1. In germline, CDR1 is SGHDT, CDR2 YYEEEE. This CDR3 is built from 16 residues. The V and J ends lost 4 bases and 0 bases, in that order; junction bases with no gene match: 8. The CDR3 coding sequence is TGTGCCAGCAGCCCAAGGGACAGGGCGACCTCCTACGAGCAGTACTTC. It codes for CASSPRDRATSYEQYF.

This clone was observed once. The chain combines TRBV5-4 with TRBJ2-2; D not certain. Germline CDR1 is SGHNT and CDR2 is YYREEE (reference sequence). V dropped 0 bases and J dropped 3 bases, with 6 bases sitting between them. This CDR3 spans 14 amino acids. The CDR3 sequence: CASSLVGYTGELFF. The DNA of the CDR3 is TGTGCCAGCAGCTTGGTTGGCTACACCGGGGAGCTGTTTTTT.

This clone has only one observation. The V call is TRBV7-6, the J call TRBJ2-7; 10 bases are shared with TRBD1. This CDR3 contains 17 residues. The germline V gene has CDR1 SGHVS and CDR2 FNYEAQ. Trimming took 5 bases from V and 0 from J; bases not matched to a gene: 10. CDR3 DNA: TGTGCCAGCAGCACTAGCGGACAGGGGGGAAGCTCCTACGAGCAGTACTTC. Its translation: CASSTSGQGGSSYEQYF.

The J gene is TRBJ2-2, the V gene TRBV18, with TRBD1 as a possible D gene (6 bases). Deletions cut 5 bases from V and 2 bases from J, with 12 bases between. The germline V gene has CDR1 KGHSH and CDR2 LQKENI. The CDR3 consists of 15 residues. This CDR3 reads CASSSRTENTGELFF. The DNA of the CDR3 is TGTGCCAGCTCATCCCGGACAGAAAACACCGGGGAGCTGTTTTTT.